Listed below are T cell receptor beta chains from one sample, sequenced in a study of CD8+CD57+ T cells in acquired aplastic anemia. MiXCR, applied by TCRdb to the reads, yields one record per CDR3 protein. The profile shows roughly 250,000 distinct CDR3 sequences, around 46% of them singletons. Sequences were obtained from sorted CD4+, CD8+, or CD8+CD57+ T cells (not recorded which) from PBMCs. The receptor source for this set is a human donor with aplastic anemia. CDR3s include the opening cysteine and the closing phenylalanine or tryptophan. A D gene is named only where the DNA matches it firmly. Clone size, where shown, is once, few, many, or a class for clones that have expanded.

clone size	D gene	J gene	V gene	CDR3 protein	CDR3 DNA
-	-	TRBJ1-2	TRBV30	CAWSDDYGYTF	TGTGCCTGGAGTGATGACTATGGCTACACCTTC
-	-	TRBJ2-7	TRBV7-9	CASSSQELAAYEQYF	TGTGCCAGCAGCTCCCAGGAACTAGCCGCCTACGAGCAGTACTTC
-	TRBD2	TRBJ2-1	TRBV7-9	CASSNMTSGGVNEQFF	TGTGCCAGCAGCAATATGACTAGCGGGGGGGTGAATGAGCAGTTCTTC
many	-	TRBJ1-2	TRBV15	CATSRDRSGGGSPPTF	TGTGCCACCAGCAGAGATCGGTCTGGGGGGGGCTCCCCACCCACCTTC
-	-	TRBJ1-4	TRBV25-1	CASSVGEANEKLFF	TGTGCCAGCAGTGTCGGGGAGGCTAATGAAAAACTGTTTTTT
few	TRBD2	TRBJ2-7	TRBV2	CASMLAGGDYEQYF	TGTGCCAGCATGCTAGCGGGAGGGGACTACGAGCAGTACTTC
-	-	TRBJ1-1	TRBV29-1	CSVGLTLNTEAFF	TGCAGCGTTGGGCTAACACTGAACACTGAAGCTTTCTTT
many	-	TRBJ1-2	TRBV9	CASSDTNAGTNYGYTF	TGTGCCAGCAGCGACACAAATGCAGGGACTAACTATGGCTACACCTTC
many	TRBD2	TRBJ2-1	TRBV4-2	CASSQEGGGGYNEQFF	TGTGCCAGCAGCCAAGAGGGCGGGGGGGGCTACAATGAGCAGTTCTTC
-	-	TRBJ1-2	TRBV2	CASSRRGQEINYGYTF	TGTGCCAGCAGTCGACGAGGGCAGGAAATTAACTATGGCTACACCTTC
-	-	TRBJ1-6	TRBV9	CASSVAPLSGVANSPLHF	TGTGCCAGCAGCGTAGCTCCCCTAAGCGGAGTAGCCAATTCACCCCTCCACTTT
-	TRBD2	TRBJ2-5	TRBV28	CASTSAGGGQETQYF	TGTGCCAGCACCTCAGCGGGGGGTGGTCAAGAGACCCAGTACTTC
-	TRBD2	TRBJ2-5	TRBV7-6	CASSLGLSGGVEETQYF	TGTGCCAGCAGCTTAGGGCTTAGCGGGGGGGTCGAGGAGACCCAGTACTTC
many	-	TRBJ1-6	TRBV5-4	CATRRVDNSPLHF	TGTGCCACCCGCAGGGTCGATAATTCACCCCTCCACTTT
-	-	TRBJ1-2	TRBV20-1	CSASSRDIDYGYTF	TGCAGTGCTAGTTCCCGGGACATTGACTATGGCTACACCTTC
-	TRBD2	TRBJ2-3	TRBV29-1	CSVEASGSTDTQYF	TGCAGCGTTGAGGCTAGCGGTAGCACAGATACGCAGTATTTT
-	TRBD2	TRBJ2-1	TRBV9	CASSAESGIRNEQFF	TGTGCCAGCAGCGCAGAAAGCGGGATTCGCAATGAGCAGTTCTTC
-	-	TRBJ1-5	TRBV20-1	CSARVMGDTHSNQPQHF	TGCAGTGCTAGAGTAATGGGGGACACCCATAGCAATCAGCCCCAGCATTTT
many	-	TRBJ1-2	TRBV9	CASSAQGDDGYTF	TGTGCCAGCAGCGCGCAGGGAGACGATGGCTACACCTTC
-	TRBD1	TRBJ1-2	TRBV27	CASSSGQGGNYGYTF	TGTGCCAGCAGTTCAGGACAGGGTGGTAACTATGGCTACACCTTC
few	-	TRBJ2-7	TRBV28	CASSLGVHYEQYF	TGTGCCAGCAGTTTAGGAGTGCACTACGAGCAGTACTTC
many	-	TRBJ2-7	TRBV20-1	CSARAQSAYEQYF	TGCAGTGCTAGAGCGCAGAGTGCCTACGAGCAGTACTTC
-	-	TRBJ2-1	TRBV12-3/TRBV12-4	CASSLWFIRTDTQFF	TGTGCCAGCAGTCTATGGTTTATCCGCACAGATACGCAGTTCTTC
-	-	TRBJ2-7	TRBV7-8	CASSSSQGYEQYF	TGTGCCAGCAGCTCTTCACAGGGATACGAGCAGTACTTC
once	-	TRBJ1-2	TRBV20-1	CSARDGTGRGLGYGYTF	TGCAGTGCTAGAGATGGGACGGGTCGGGGATTGGGCTATGGCTACACCTTC
many	-	TRBJ2-2	TRBV7-9	CASSSPDSAGNGELFF	TGTGCCAGCAGCTCCCCCGACAGCGCCGGGAACGGGGAGCTGTTTTTT
many	-	TRBJ1-5	TRBV19	CASSISPGGSRPQHF	TGTGCCAGTAGCATCTCACCTGGTGGCAGTCGGCCCCAGCATTTT
-	TRBD2	TRBJ2-5	TRBV7-9	CASSFGLAGVKETQYF	TGTGCCAGCAGCTTCGGACTAGCGGGGGTAAAAGAGACCCAGTACTTC
once	TRBD1	TRBJ1-2	TRBV2	CASSGGQGPWGYTF	TGTGCCAGCAGTGGAGGACAGGGGCCCTGGGGCTACACCTTC
-	TRBD1	TRBJ1-2	TRBV20-1	CSTRGQGHTF	TGCAGTACTAGGGGACAGGGGCACACCTTC
few	-	TRBJ2-4	TRBV13	CASSLKARQNIQYF	TGTGCCAGCAGCTTAAAGGCTAGACAAAACATTCAGTACTTC
-	-	TRBJ2-7	TRBV28	CASSADGTPDVSYEQYF	TGTGCCAGCAGTGCTGATGGGACACCAGATGTGAGTTACGAGCAGTACTTC
-	TRBD1	TRBJ1-2	TRBV29-1	CSVRTGVGYGYTF	TGCAGCGTTAGGACAGGGGTAGGGTATGGCTACACCTTC
many	-	TRBJ1-2	TRBV2	CASSEGARSYTF	TGTGCCAGCAGTGAAGGGGCTCGGAGCTACACCTTC